The rows below give T cell receptor beta chains drawn from one sample of a study of blood T cell repertoires in COVID-19. The method was immunoSEQ multiplex PCR; TCRdb's version includes in-frame clones alone and lacks a portion of them. The sample has 70,000 to 95,000 clones; roughly four fifths are singletons. Sample: peripheral blood. All receptors come from a human donor in a cohort sampled during active COVID-19. The CDR3 runs from the conserved cysteine through the conserved F or W. A D gene is named only where the DNA matches it firmly. The size entry is marked missing in some rows and otherwise reads once, few, many or a size class.

J gene | D gene | clone size | V gene | CDR3 protein | CDR3 DNA
TRBJ1-6 | TRBD1 | - | TRBV19 | CASSSPPGQVNNSPLHF | TGTGCCAGTAGTTCGCCTCCGGGACAGGTTAATAATTCACCCCTCCACTTT
TRBJ1-2 | - | - | TRBV27 | CASSLRFANYGYTF | TGTGCCAGCAGTTTACGGTTCGCTAACTATGGCTACACCTTC
TRBJ1-6 | TRBD1 | - | TRBV2 | CASFQYNRGNNSPLHF | TGTGCCAGTTTTCAGTATAACAGGGGGAATAATTCACCCCTCCACTTT
TRBJ1-2 | - | - | TRBV7-2 | CASSSPGQVNYGYTF | TGTGCCAGCAGCTCACCGGGACAAGTAAACTATGGCTACACCTTC
TRBJ2-7 | TRBD2 | - | TRBV27 | CASRPWTSGGYEQYF | TGTGCCAGCAGACCCTGGACTAGCGGGGGGTACGAGCAGTACTTC
TRBJ1-4 | TRBD1 | once | TRBV6-5 | CASRSTGEVEKLFF | TGTGCCAGCAGAAGTACAGGGGAGGTCGAAAAACTGTTTTTT
TRBJ1-2 | - | - | TRBV12-3/TRBV12-4 | CASSFTGNYGYTF | TGTGCCAGCAGTTTCACAGGGAACTATGGCTACACCTTC
TRBJ2-2 | TRBD1 | - | TRBV6-6 | CASSWDREKLFF | TGTGCCAGCAGCTGGGACAGGGAAAAGCTGTTTTTT
TRBJ2-5 | - | once | TRBV2 | CASGTSMGETQYF | TGTGCCAGCGGCACTAGCATGGGGGAGACCCAGTACTTC
TRBJ2-3 | TRBD2 | - | TRBV5-1 | CASSLDNSGSWTDTQYF | TGCGCCAGCAGCTTGGATAATAGCGGGAGTTGGACAGATACGCAGTATTTT
TRBJ2-2 | TRBD2 | - | TRBV3-1/TRBV3-2 | CASSSFETSGGTGELFF | TGTGCCAGCAGCTCCTTCGAAACTAGCGGGGGAACCGGGGAGCTGTTTTTT
TRBJ1-1 | TRBD1 | - | TRBV7-9 | CASSLQGGTEAFF | TGTGCCAGCAGCCTACAGGGGGGAACTGAAGCTTTCTTT
TRBJ1-4 | TRBD1 | - | TRBV7-2 | CASTDNRGRGEKLFF | TGTGCCAGCACTGACAACAGGGGGCGGGGAGAAAAACTGTTTTTT
TRBJ2-2 | - | few | TRBV12-3/TRBV12-4 | CASTGAFGELFF | TGTGCCAGCACCGGAGCCTTCGGGGAGCTGTTTTTT
TRBJ1-1 | - | - | TRBV18 | CASSPGGDGAFF | TGTGCCAGCTCACCTGGAGGGGATGGAGCTTTCTTT
TRBJ1-4 | - | - | TRBV5-1 | CASSQGRGTNEKLFF | TGCGCCAGCAGCCAGGGGAGGGGAACTAATGAAAAACTGTTTTTT